This T cell receptor beta chain originates from a study of graft-versus-host responses after intestinal transplantation. V was clipped by 2 bases and J by 5 bases; unmatched bases: 10. This CDR3 is built from 16 residues. CDR1 and CDR2 from the germline V gene are SGHDT and YYEEEE. Notes on this clone: The antigen remains unidentified.

Assay used: immunoSEQ multiplex PCR; TCRdb lists only in-frame clones, some missing. The sample records around 67,000 clones, about 87% being singletons. This TCR derives from a human donor who was the organ donor for an intestinal transplant. The material was unstimulated CD4+ T cells sorted from spleen or lymph node cells, obtained before transplant. The chain carries TRBV5-6 and TRBJ2-3; 8 nucleotides line up with TRBD2. Here the CDR3 reads CASSFRLAGGGDTQYF. CDR3 DNA: TGTGCCAGCAGCTTTCGACTAGCCGGGGGGGGAGATACGCAGTATTTT.